The source of this TCR beta chain is a study of cytomegalovirus exposure and HLA in healthy donors. Only in-frame clones appear in the TCRdb table, and some are missing; sequencing was by immunoSEQ multiplex PCR. Of approximately 140,000 clones listed, around 86% are singletons. Germline assignment: CDR1 LGHNT and CDR2 FRNRAP. The CDR3 runs 17 residues. V was pared by 0 bases and J by 0 bases, with 12 bases between. This clonotype originated in a man between 18 and 35 years old in good health and CMV-seropositive. Specimen: PBMCs. The J gene is TRBJ2-4, the V gene TRBV12-5, with D perhaps matching TRBD2 (6 bases). DNA of the CDR3: TGTGCTAGTGGTTTGGTACTTTCGGGGGTAGCCAAAAACATTCAGTACTTC. Translated: CASGLVLSGVAKNIQYF. Full variable domain (remainder filled in from reference TRBV12-5 and TRBJ2-4): DARVTQTPRHKVTEMGQEVTMRCQPILGHNTVFWYRQTMMQGLELLAYFRNRAPLDDSGMPKDRFSAEMPDATLATLKIQPSEPRDSAVYFCASGLVLSGVAKNIQYFGAGTRLSVL.